The rows below give T cell receptor beta chains drawn from one sample of a study of CXCR3-negative and CXCR3-positive naive CD8 T cells. TCRdb processed the 5' RACE reads again and assigns one entry to each CDR3 protein, with no DNA. The data include around 57,000 distinct CDR3 sequences; the top ten clones carry about a quarter. Sequencing was performed on memory CD8+ T cells from blood. All receptors come from a human donor in good health. Some clones in this sample may be carry-over from other donors' samples. CDR3s include the opening cysteine and the closing phenylalanine or tryptophan. Clone size is given for some rows only: seen once, a few or many times, or a class if the clone is expanded.

j_gene: TRBJ2-3
abundance: .
v_gene: TRBV7-9
CDR3aa: CASSQSGASTDTQYF

j_gene: TRBJ2-7
abundance: .
v_gene: TRBV7-9
CDR3aa: CASSPTGESYEQYF

j_gene: TRBJ1-1
abundance: .
v_gene: TRBV29-1
CDR3aa: CSVVSQMNTEAFF

j_gene: TRBJ2-7
abundance: .
v_gene: TRBV29-1
CDR3aa: CSVGGSTYEQYF

j_gene: TRBJ2-7
abundance: .
v_gene: TRBV7-7
CDR3aa: CASSPGRLAGGPPYEQYF

j_gene: TRBJ1-2
abundance: .
v_gene: TRBV29-1
CDR3aa: CSVDLPGHNYGYTF

j_gene: TRBJ2-2
abundance: .
v_gene: TRBV4-3
CDR3aa: CASSQDKGLDGELFF

j_gene: TRBJ2-3
abundance: .
v_gene: TRBV3-1
CDR3aa: CASSQTTGGSTDTQYF

j_gene: TRBJ1-1
abundance: .
v_gene: TRBV29-1
CDR3aa: CSVQYLNTEAFF

j_gene: TRBJ2-3
abundance: .
v_gene: TRBV29-1
CDR3aa: CSVIAADDSTDTQYF

j_gene: TRBJ2-7
abundance: .
v_gene: TRBV7-9
CDR3aa: CAVGEVGSYEQYF

j_gene: TRBJ1-1
abundance: medium-sized
v_gene: TRBV19
CDR3aa: CASTRDRNSADTEAFF

j_gene: TRBJ1-5
abundance: .
v_gene: TRBV28
CDR3aa: CASSLRGPQPQHF

j_gene: TRBJ2-4
abundance: .
v_gene: TRBV4-2
CDR3aa: CASSQETESTKNIQYF

j_gene: TRBJ2-2
abundance: .
v_gene: TRBV6-5
CDR3aa: CASSLDYLGSNTGELFF

j_gene: TRBJ2-3
abundance: .
v_gene: TRBV7-2
CDR3aa: CASSLGLADTDTQYF

j_gene: TRBJ1-1
abundance: .
v_gene: TRBV29-1
CDR3aa: CSVELGIVYTEAFF

j_gene: TRBJ1-1
abundance: .
v_gene: TRBV6-2/TRBV6-3
CDR3aa: CASSLTGGTEAFF

j_gene: TRBJ1-3
abundance: .
v_gene: TRBV6-1
CDR3aa: CAINVGDSGNTIYF

j_gene: TRBJ2-4
abundance: .
v_gene: TRBV12-3/TRBV12-4
CDR3aa: CASSFGQGVTKNIQYF

j_gene: TRBJ1-1
abundance: .
v_gene: TRBV6-6
CDR3aa: CASSYGGGNTEAFF

j_gene: TRBJ2-1
abundance: .
v_gene: TRBV11-2
CDR3aa: CASSTLKRRSRTYNEQFF

j_gene: TRBJ2-1
abundance: .
v_gene: TRBV29-1
CDR3aa: CSVEVAVSSYNEQFF

j_gene: TRBJ2-1
abundance: .
v_gene: TRBV20-1
CDR3aa: CSAKVQGDNEQFF

j_gene: TRBJ2-3
abundance: .
v_gene: TRBV29-1
CDR3aa: CSVEFPAGVGRSTDTQYF

j_gene: TRBJ2-2
abundance: .
v_gene: TRBV14
CDR3aa: CASSQEGGGPNTGELFF

j_gene: TRBJ2-1
abundance: .
v_gene: TRBV27
CDR3aa: CASRSRDSTPGTTLLAYNEQFF

j_gene: TRBJ2-7
abundance: medium-sized
v_gene: TRBV7-9
CDR3aa: CASSTREVFDEQYF

j_gene: TRBJ2-3
abundance: .
v_gene: TRBV20-1
CDR3aa: CSARQGGSLRDTQYF

j_gene: TRBJ2-3
abundance: .
v_gene: TRBV2
CDR3aa: CASSEMRDTQYF

j_gene: TRBJ2-7
abundance: .
v_gene: TRBV29-1
CDR3aa: CSVLIDTNYEQYF

j_gene: TRBJ1-1
abundance: .
v_gene: TRBV6-2/TRBV6-3
CDR3aa: CASSYVPNTEAFF

j_gene: TRBJ2-7
abundance: .
v_gene: TRBV11-3
CDR3aa: CASSLVGTLYEQYF

j_gene: TRBJ2-7
abundance: .
v_gene: TRBV4-1
CDR3aa: CASSQGGTGGYEQYF

j_gene: TRBJ1-4
abundance: .
v_gene: TRBV5-1
CDR3aa: CASSSEGKLFF

j_gene: TRBJ1-1
abundance: .
v_gene: TRBV7-6
CDR3aa: CASSTRARITEAFF

j_gene: TRBJ1-1
abundance: .
v_gene: TRBV20-1
CDR3aa: CSAPLGTGVFTEAFF

j_gene: TRBJ2-7
abundance: .
v_gene: TRBV11-2
CDR3aa: CASSFILRDYEQYF

j_gene: TRBJ1-2
abundance: .
v_gene: TRBV4-3
CDR3aa: CASSQDTRDRVGYTF

j_gene: TRBJ2-1
abundance: .
v_gene: TRBV6-5
CDR3aa: CASSSGQGRSPYNEQFF

j_gene: TRBJ1-1
abundance: .
v_gene: TRBV29-1
CDR3aa: CSVRDLNTEAFF

j_gene: TRBJ2-5
abundance: .
v_gene: TRBV28
CDR3aa: CASSLLAGGETQYF

j_gene: TRBJ2-3
abundance: .
v_gene: TRBV19
CDR3aa: CASSIGTDTQYF

j_gene: TRBJ1-2
abundance: .
v_gene: TRBV20-1
CDR3aa: CSATGTLQGYTF

j_gene: TRBJ1-1
abundance: .
v_gene: TRBV29-1
CDR3aa: CSVGTETTEAFF

j_gene: TRBJ2-7
abundance: .
v_gene: TRBV9
CDR3aa: CASSQGGVSRQYF

j_gene: TRBJ2-1
abundance: .
v_gene: TRBV5-1
CDR3aa: CASSRTGTEGMDEQFF

j_gene: TRBJ1-1
abundance: .
v_gene: TRBV21-1
CDR3aa: CASCYFGARGGNTEAFF

j_gene: TRBJ2-1
abundance: .
v_gene: TRBV7-3
CDR3aa: CASSTLSGSDEQFF

j_gene: TRBJ2-7
abundance: .
v_gene: TRBV7-9
CDR3aa: CASSRQGYYEQYF

j_gene: TRBJ1-2
abundance: .
v_gene: TRBV29-1
CDR3aa: CSVYSGGAGGYTF

j_gene: TRBJ1-1
abundance: .
v_gene: TRBV11-3
CDR3aa: CASSLTGKNTEAFF

j_gene: TRBJ2-2
abundance: .
v_gene: TRBV9
CDR3aa: CASRDYRGTGELFF

j_gene: TRBJ2-1
abundance: .
v_gene: TRBV30
CDR3aa: CAWPLAGVYNEQFF

j_gene: TRBJ2-3
abundance: .
v_gene: TRBV15
CDR3aa: CATSIQRGATDTQYF